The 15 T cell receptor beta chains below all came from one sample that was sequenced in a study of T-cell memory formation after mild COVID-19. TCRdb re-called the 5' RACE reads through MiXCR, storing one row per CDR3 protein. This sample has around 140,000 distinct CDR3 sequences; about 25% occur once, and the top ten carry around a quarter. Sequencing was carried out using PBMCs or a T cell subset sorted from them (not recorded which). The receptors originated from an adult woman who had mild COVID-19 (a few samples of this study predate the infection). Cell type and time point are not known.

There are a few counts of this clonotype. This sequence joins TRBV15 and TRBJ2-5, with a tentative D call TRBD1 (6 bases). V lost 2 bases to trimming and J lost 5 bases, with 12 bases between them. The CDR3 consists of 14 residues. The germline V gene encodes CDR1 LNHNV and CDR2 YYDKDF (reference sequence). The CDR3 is CATSRYRDGETQYF. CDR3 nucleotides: TGTGCCACCAGCAGATACAGGGATGGGGAGACCCAGTACTTC.

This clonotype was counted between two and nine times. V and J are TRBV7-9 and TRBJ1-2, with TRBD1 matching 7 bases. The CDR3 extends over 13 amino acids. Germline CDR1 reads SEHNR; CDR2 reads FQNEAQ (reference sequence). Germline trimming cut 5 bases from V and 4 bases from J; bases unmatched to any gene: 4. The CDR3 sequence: CASSDRAGYGYTF. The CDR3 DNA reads TGTGCCAGCAGCGACAGGGCGGGCTATGGCTACACCTTC.

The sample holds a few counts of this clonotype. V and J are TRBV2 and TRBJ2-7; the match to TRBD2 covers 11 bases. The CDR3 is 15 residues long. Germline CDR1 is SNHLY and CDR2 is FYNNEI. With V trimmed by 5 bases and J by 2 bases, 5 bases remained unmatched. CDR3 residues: CASSTLAGDPYEQYF. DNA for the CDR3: TGTGCCAGCAGTACACTAGCGGGGGACCCCTACGAGCAGTACTTC. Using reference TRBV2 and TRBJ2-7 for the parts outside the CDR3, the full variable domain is EPEVTQTPSHQVTQMGQEVILRCVPISNHLYFYWYRQILGQKVEFLVSFYNNEISEKSEIFDDQFSVERPDGSNFTLKIRSTKLEDSAMYFCASSTLAGDPYEQYFGPGTRLTVT.

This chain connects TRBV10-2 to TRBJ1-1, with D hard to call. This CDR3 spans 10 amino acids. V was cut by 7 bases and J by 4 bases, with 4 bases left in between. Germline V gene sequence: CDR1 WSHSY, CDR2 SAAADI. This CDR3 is CASMGTEAFF. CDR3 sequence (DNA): TGCGCCAGCATGGGCACTGAAGCTTTCTTT.

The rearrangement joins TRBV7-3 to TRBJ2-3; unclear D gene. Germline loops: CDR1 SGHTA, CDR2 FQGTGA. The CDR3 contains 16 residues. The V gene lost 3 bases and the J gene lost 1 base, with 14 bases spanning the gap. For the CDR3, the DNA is TGTGCCAGCAGCTTCTTGAGGCGGAACCGCACAGATACGCAGTATTTT. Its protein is CASSFLRRNRTDTQYF.

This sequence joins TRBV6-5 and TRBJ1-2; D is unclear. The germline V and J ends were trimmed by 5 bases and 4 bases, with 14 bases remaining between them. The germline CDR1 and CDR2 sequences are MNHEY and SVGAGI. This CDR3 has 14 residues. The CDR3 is CASSIGPESYGYTF. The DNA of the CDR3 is TGTGCCAGCAGTATCGGTCCAGAAAGCTATGGCTACACCTTC.

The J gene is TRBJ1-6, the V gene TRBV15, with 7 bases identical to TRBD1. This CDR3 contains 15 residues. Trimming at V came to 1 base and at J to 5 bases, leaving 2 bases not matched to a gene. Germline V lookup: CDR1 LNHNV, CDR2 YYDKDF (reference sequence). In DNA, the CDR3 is TGTGCCACCAGCAGAGGACAGGGCGATAATTCACCCCTCCACTTT. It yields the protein CATSRGQGDNSPLHF.

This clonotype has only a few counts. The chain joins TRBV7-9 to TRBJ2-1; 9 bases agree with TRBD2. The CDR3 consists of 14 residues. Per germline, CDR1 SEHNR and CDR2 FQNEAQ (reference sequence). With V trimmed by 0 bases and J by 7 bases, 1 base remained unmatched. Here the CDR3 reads CASSLASGRNEQFF. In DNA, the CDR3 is TGTGCCAGCAGCTTAGCCAGCGGGAGGAATGAGCAGTTCTTC.

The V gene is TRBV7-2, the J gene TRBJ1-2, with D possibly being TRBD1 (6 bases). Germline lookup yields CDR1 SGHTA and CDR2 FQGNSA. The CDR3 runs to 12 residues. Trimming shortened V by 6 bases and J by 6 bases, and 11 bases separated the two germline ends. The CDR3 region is CASSTQGNGYTF. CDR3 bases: TGTGCCAGCAGTACACAGGGAAATGGCTACACCTTC.

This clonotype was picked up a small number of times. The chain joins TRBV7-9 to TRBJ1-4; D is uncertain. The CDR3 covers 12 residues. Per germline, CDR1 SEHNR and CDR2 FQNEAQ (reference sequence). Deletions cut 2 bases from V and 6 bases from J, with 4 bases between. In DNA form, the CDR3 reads TGTGCCAGCAGCTTATACGATGAAAAACTGTTTTTT. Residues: CASSLYDEKLFF. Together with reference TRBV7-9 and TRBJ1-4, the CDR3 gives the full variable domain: DTGVSQNPRHKITKRGQNVTFRCDPISEHNRLYWYRQTLGQGPEFLTYFQNEAQLEKSRLLSDRFSAERPKGSFSTLEIQRTEQGDSAMYLCASSLYDEKLFFGSGTQLSVL.

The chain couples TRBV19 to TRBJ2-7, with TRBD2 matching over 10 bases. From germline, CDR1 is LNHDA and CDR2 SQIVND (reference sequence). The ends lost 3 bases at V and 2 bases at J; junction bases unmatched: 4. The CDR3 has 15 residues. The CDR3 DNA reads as TGTGCCAGTAGTATGGGTAGCGGGAGGCCCTACGAGCAGTACTTC. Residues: CASSMGSGRPYEQYF.

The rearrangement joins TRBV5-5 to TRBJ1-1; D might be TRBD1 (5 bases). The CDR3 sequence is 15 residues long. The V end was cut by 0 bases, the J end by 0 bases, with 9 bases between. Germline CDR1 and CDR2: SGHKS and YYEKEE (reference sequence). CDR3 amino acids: CASSLEGLLNTEAFF. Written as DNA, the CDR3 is TGTGCCAGCAGCTTGGAGGGGCTTTTGAACACTGAAGCTTTCTTT.

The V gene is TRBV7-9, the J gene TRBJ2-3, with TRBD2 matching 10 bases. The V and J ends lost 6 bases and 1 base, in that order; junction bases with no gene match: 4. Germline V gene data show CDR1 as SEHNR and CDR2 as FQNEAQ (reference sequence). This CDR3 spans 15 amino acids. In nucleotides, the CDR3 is TGTGCCAGCAGAGCCCTAGCGGGAGGCACAGATACGCAGTATTTT. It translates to CASRALAGGTDTQYF. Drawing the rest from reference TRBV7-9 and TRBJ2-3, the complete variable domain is DTGVSQNPRHKITKRGQNVTFRCDPISEHNRLYWYRQTLGQGPEFLTYFQNEAQLEKSRLLSDRFSAERPKGSFSTLEIQRTEQGDSAMYLCASRALAGGTDTQYFGPGTRLTVL.

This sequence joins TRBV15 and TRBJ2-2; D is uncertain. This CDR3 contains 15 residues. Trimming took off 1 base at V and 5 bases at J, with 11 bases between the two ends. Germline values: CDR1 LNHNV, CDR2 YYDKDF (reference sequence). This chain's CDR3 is CATSRGISVTGELFF. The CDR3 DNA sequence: TGTGCCACCAGCAGAGGAATCTCAGTGACCGGGGAGCTGTTTTTT.

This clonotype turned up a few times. The CDR3: CASRPQGRGTEAFF. The CDR3 DNA follows: TGTGCCAGCCGACCACAGGGACGAGGCACTGAAGCTTTCTTT. The chain uses TRBV5-6 and TRBJ1-1, with D perhaps matching TRBD1 (6 bases). This CDR3 is built from 14 residues. The V gene's germline CDR1 is SGHDT and CDR2 YYEEEE. V was clipped by 7 bases and J by 4 bases, with 17 bases between them.